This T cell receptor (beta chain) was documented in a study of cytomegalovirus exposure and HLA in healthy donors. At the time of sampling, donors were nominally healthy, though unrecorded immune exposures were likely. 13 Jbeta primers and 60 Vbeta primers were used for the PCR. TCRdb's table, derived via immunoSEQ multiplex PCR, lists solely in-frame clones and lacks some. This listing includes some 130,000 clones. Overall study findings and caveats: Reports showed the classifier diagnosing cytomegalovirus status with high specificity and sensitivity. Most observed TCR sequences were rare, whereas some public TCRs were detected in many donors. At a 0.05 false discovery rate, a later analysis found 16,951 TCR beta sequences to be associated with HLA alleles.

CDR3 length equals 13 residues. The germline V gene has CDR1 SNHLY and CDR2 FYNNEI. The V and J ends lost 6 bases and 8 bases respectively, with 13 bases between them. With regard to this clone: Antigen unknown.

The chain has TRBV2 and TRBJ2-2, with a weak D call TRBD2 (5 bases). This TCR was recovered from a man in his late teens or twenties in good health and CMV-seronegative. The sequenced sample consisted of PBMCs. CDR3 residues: CASSAGPPGELFF. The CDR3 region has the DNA TGTGCCAGCAGCGCGGGCCCGCCGGGGGAGCTGTTTTTT.